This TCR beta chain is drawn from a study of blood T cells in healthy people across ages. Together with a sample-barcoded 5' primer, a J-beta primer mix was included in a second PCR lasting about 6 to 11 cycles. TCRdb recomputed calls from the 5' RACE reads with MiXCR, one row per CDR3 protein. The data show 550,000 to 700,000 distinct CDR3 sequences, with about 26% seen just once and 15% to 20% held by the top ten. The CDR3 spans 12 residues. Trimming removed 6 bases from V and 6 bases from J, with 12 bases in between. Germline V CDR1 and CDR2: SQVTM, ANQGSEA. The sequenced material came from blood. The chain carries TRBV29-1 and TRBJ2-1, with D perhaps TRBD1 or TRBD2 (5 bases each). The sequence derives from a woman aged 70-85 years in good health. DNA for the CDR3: TGCAGCGTGGTGGTTGGGGGCAATGAGCAGTTCTTC. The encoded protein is CSVVVGGNEQFF.